The T cell receptor beta chain described here comes from a study of blood T cell repertoires in COVID-19. On the study more broadly: Sites in the United States, Italy and Spain provided acute and convalescent COVID-19 samples. T cells, B-cell-depleted T cells, or PBMCs provided the cDNA or gDNA that served as material.

Note on this clone: This sample also contains other DNA sequences that code for the same CDR3.

J was trimmed by 4 bases and V by 3 bases; bases with no gene match: 5. CDR1 and CDR2 (germline): LGHDT, YNNKEL (reference sequence). The CDR3 has 14 residues. Per the original data handling: Scientists estimated how many nucleated cells there were by amplifying reference gene primers. Some clones are missing from TCRdb's copy, which holds only in-frame ones; the method was immunoSEQ multiplex PCR. The V and J calls and clone size come from that table; D and trimming were worked out from the DNA. The sample lists a few hundred thousand clones; 90% were seen once. Seattle researchers signed up patients amid active infection and tracked them longitudinally.

The chain links TRBV3-1 (or the pseudogene TRBV3-2) to TRBJ1-1, with TRBD1 identical over 7 bases. Sequences were obtained from peripheral blood. This sequence was found in an older woman with COVID-19, enrolled during active disease. CDR3 protein: CASSQAGGSTEAFF. In DNA, the CDR3 is TGTGCCAGCAGCCAGGCAGGGGGATCCACTGAAGCTTTCTTT.